These 22 T cell receptor beta chains were sequenced from one sample in a study of blood T cell repertoires in COVID-19. Using immunoSEQ multiplex PCR, the repertoire was profiled, and TCRdb retains in-frame clones only, with some absent. The sample records some 200,000 clones, 82% being singletons. The sample taken for sequencing was peripheral blood. Receptors originate from a middle-aged woman with acute or convalescent COVID-19.

V is TRBV9 and J is TRBJ1-4, with D maybe TRBD1 (6 bases). The germline V gene encodes CDR1 SGDLS and CDR2 YYNGEE. V was cut by 4 bases and J by 1 base, with 11 bases left in between. The CDR3 length is 15 residues. The CDR3 bases are TGTGCCAGCAGCCCCTCGGACAGAACTAATGAAAAACTGTTTTTT. Its translation: CASSPSDRTNEKLFF.

The genes are TRBV7-2 and TRBJ1-6; D unresolved. The CDR3 extends over 16 amino acids. Per germline, CDR1 SGHTA and CDR2 FQGNSA. Trimming cost V 5 bases and J 8 bases, with 19 bases left between them. This CDR3 is CASSPSGVGVYSPLHF. CDR3 DNA sequence: TGTGCCAGCAGCCCAAGCGGAGTTGGGGTTTATTCACCCCTCCACTTT.

The gene calls are TRBV3-1 (or the pseudogene TRBV3-2) and TRBJ1-2, with 7 bases matching TRBD1. Unmatched junction bases numbered 3, after V lost 1 base and J lost 7 bases. The V gene's germline CDR1 is LGHDT and CDR2 YNNKEL (reference sequence). The CDR3 runs to 13 residues. The DNA for the CDR3 is TGTGCCAGCAGCCAAGCCTGGGACAGTGGCTACACCTTC. It codes for CASSQAWDSGYTF.

This chain joins TRBV29-1 and TRBJ2-2; D might be TRBD1 (6 bases). The CDR3 is 14 amino acids. Trimming removed 4 bases at V and 2 bases at J, with 11 bases between. CDR1 and CDR2 (germline): SQVTM, ANQGSEA. The CDR3 bases are TGCAGCGTTGCAGGGACACTTAACACCGGGGAGCTGTTTTTT. As protein: CSVAGTLNTGELFF.

The rearrangement links TRBV10-3 to TRBJ1-4; no clear D gene. This CDR3 spans 12 amino acids. Trimming left V 0 bases short and J 13 bases short, with 9 bases between. Germline CDR1 and CDR2: ENHRY and SYGVKD. Here the CDR3 DNA reads TGTGCCATCAGTGAGTCGATGGCCACACTGTTTTTT. Protein: CAISESMATLFF.

V and J are TRBV4-1 and TRBJ2-7; the match to TRBD2 covers 11 bases. Trimming cost V 6 bases and J 2 bases; bases outside gene matches: 6. The germline gives CDR1 MGHRA, CDR2 YSYEKL. This CDR3 is built from 15 residues. The CDR3: CASRRIAGGPYEQYF. In DNA form, the CDR3 reads TGCGCCAGCAGGCGGATAGCGGGAGGGCCCTACGAGCAGTACTTC.

The chain joins TRBV4-1 to TRBJ2-7, with D possibly being TRBD1 (6 bases). Germline values: CDR1 MGHRA, CDR2 YSYEKL. CDR3 size: 15 residues. V lost 0 bases to trimming and J lost 7 bases, with 16 bases between them. The CDR3 here is CASSQEDRPSGEQYF. The CDR3 DNA reads TGCGCCAGCAGCCAAGAGGACAGACCCTCTGGAGAGCAGTACTTC.

The DNA of the CDR3 is TGTGCCAGTAGCCCAATTGCGAGCACCGGTGAGCAGTTCTTC. It specifies CASSPIASTGEQFF. The chain is built from TRBV19 and TRBJ2-1; D gene unclear. The V gene lost 6 bases and the J gene lost 9 bases, with 18 bases spanning the gap. Germline CDR1 reads LNHDA; CDR2 reads SQIVND (reference sequence). This CDR3 contains 14 residues.

The chain has TRBV4-3 and TRBJ1-6; no clear D. This CDR3 has 16 residues. V shed 0 bases and J shed 10 bases, with 16 bases lying between them. CDR1 is LGHNA and CDR2 is YSLEER in the germline V gene. The CDR3 sequence: CASSQDMVSEGSPLHF. CDR3 bases: TGCGCCAGCAGCCAAGACATGGTGAGCGAGGGATCACCCCTCCACTTT.

This sequence joins TRBV5-1 and TRBJ2-2, with D possibly TRBD1 on 6 matching bases. Between the trimmed V and J ends, which lost 4 bases and 6 bases, there was a span of 13 bases. CDR3 length: 14 amino acids. Germline CDR1 and CDR2: SGHRS and YFSETQ. CDR3 loop: CASSPQGSPGELFF. In DNA, the CDR3 is TGCGCCAGCAGCCCACAGGGATCCCCCGGGGAGCTGTTTTTT.

J is TRBJ1-3 and V is TRBV13; D is undetermined. Trimming removed 8 bases from V and 0 bases from J, with 8 bases in between. Germline CDR1 is PRHDT and CDR2 is FYEKMQ (reference sequence). The CDR3 has 13 residues. This CDR3 reads CASRPLSGNTIYF. The CDR3 region has the DNA TGTGCCAGCCGTCCCCTCTCTGGAAACACCATATATTTT.

The chain carries TRBV5-1 and TRBJ1-3; no clear D gene. Germline lookup yields CDR1 SGHRS and CDR2 YFSETQ. The CDR3 runs to 16 residues. V lost 1 base and J lost 0, with 11 bases in between. CDR3: CASSLSGRGSGNTIYF. CDR3 DNA sequence: TGCGCCAGCAGCTTGAGTGGCAGAGGCTCTGGAAACACCATATATTTT.

V is TRBV6-5 and J is TRBJ1-6; 8 bases line up with TRBD1. J lost 10 bases, V lost 6 bases, and 8 bases had no gene match. Germline values: CDR1 MNHEY, CDR2 SVGAGI. The CDR3 length is 14 residues. The CDR3 sequence: CASSPGGAGSPLHF. The CDR3 DNA sequence: TGTGCCAGCAGCCCAGGGGGCGCGGGATCACCCCTCCACTTT.

The chain combines TRBV21-1 with TRBJ2-1; the D call TRBD2 from the table was never checked on the DNA. TRBV21-1 is recorded as a pseudogene. This CDR3 region has 17 residues. DNA for the CDR3: TGTGCCAGCAGCAAAGAGGATAGCGGGGGGACCTACAATGAGCAGTTCTTC. It yields the protein CASSKEDSGGTYNEQFF.

This clone was observed a single time. The chain employs TRBV5-1 and TRBJ1-5; D gene uncertain. The V gene's germline CDR1 is SGHRS and CDR2 YFSETQ. Between the trimmed V and J ends, which lost 3 bases and 4 bases, there was a span of 11 bases. This CDR3 is built from 14 residues. The CDR3 sequence: CASSSRRANQPQHF. The CDR3 DNA is TGCGCCAGCAGCTCAAGGAGGGCAAATCAGCCCCAGCATTTT. Together with reference TRBV5-1 and TRBJ1-5, the CDR3 gives the full variable domain: KAGVTQTPRYLIKTRGQQVTLSCSPISGHRSVSWYQQTPGQGLQFLFEYFSETQRNKGNFPGRFSGRQFSNSRSEMNVSTLELGDSALYLCASSSRRANQPQHFGDGTRLSIL.

V gene TRBV7-3 combines with J gene TRBJ1-2, with TRBD1 as a possible D gene (6 bases). Germline lookup yields CDR1 SGHTA and CDR2 FQGTGA. This CDR3 spans 17 amino acids. V was pared by 4 bases and J by 7 bases, with 25 bases between. The chain's CDR3 is CASSSHGGPTALGGYTF. The CDR3 DNA follows: TGTGCCAGCAGCTCCCATGGGGGCCCTACCGCCCTGGGTGGCTACACCTTC.

The genes are TRBV4-3 and TRBJ2-1; 8 bases are a match to TRBD2. The CDR3 runs 15 residues. The trim removed 0 bases at V and 10 bases at J, leaving 8 bases unmatched. CDR1 LGHNA and CDR2 YSLEER come from the germline V gene. CDR3 in DNA: TGCGCCAGCAGCCAAGACGGGAGCGGGAGAGGAGAGCAGTTCTTC. Encoded protein: CASSQDGSGRGEQFF.

This clone was seen just once. This chain links TRBV5-1 with TRBJ2-7, with D unresolved. Trimming took 1 base from V and 3 from J, leaving 5 bases between them. The CDR3 extends over 12 amino acids. Germline V gene lookup returns CDR1 SGHRS and CDR2 YFSETQ. For the CDR3, the DNA is TGCGCCAGCAGCTTGTCGGTCTACGAGCAGTACTTC. Translated: CASSLSVYEQYF.

The V gene is TRBV27, the J gene TRBJ1-2, with a weak D call TRBD1 (5 bases). V lost 8 bases and J 6 bases, leaving 19 bases between the germline ends. Germline CDR1 MNHEY, CDR2 SMNVEV (reference sequence). This CDR3 contains 14 residues. The CDR3 DNA is TGTGCCAGCCGCGTCGGGGGGAGGGATGATGGCTACACCTTC. Translated, it gives CASRVGGRDDGYTF.

This CDR3 is CASRWTGNSPLHF. The DNA for the CDR3 is TGTGCCAGCCGATGGACAGGGAATTCACCCCTCCACTTT. The gene calls are TRBV6-5 and TRBJ1-6; the match to TRBD1 covers 8 bases. In germline, CDR1 is MNHEY, CDR2 SVGAGI. J was trimmed by 7 bases and V by 8 bases; bases with no gene match: 4. This CDR3 is built from 13 residues.

The V and J genes are TRBV18 and TRBJ2-7; 9 bases align to TRBD2. V shed 5 bases and J 6 bases; nucleotides not matched to a gene: 8. CDR1 KGHSH and CDR2 LQKENI come from the germline V gene. CDR3 length: 14 amino acids. In DNA form, the CDR3 reads TGTGCCAGCTCAGGGCTAGCGGGGATGGGCGAGCAGTACTTC. Amino acid sequence: CASSGLAGMGEQYF.

V and J are TRBV2 and TRBJ2-3; TRBD2 agrees at 10 bases. Germline V lookup: CDR1 SNHLY, CDR2 FYNNEI. There are 15 residues in the CDR3. The J segment lost 5 bases and the V segment lost 6 bases, leaving 8 bases of the junction unmatched. CDR3 loop: CASSDRTSGIDTQYF. CDR3 coding DNA: TGTGCCAGCAGCGACCGGACTAGCGGAATAGATACGCAGTATTTT.